This record covers a single TCR beta chain. This clonotype was counted many times. Its antigen is unknown. Base quality data are lacking; no much larger clone is found one base away. The data belong to a study of early T cells in non-severe SARS-CoV-2 infection (dated by TCRdb to the early 2020s). Looking at the study overall: Because TCR sequencing was done on bulk RNA from unsorted whole blood, the alpha and beta chains could not be paired. General study outcomes and caveats: VDJdb matching was skewed toward anti-spike CD8 responses and likely underestimated virus-specific expansions by missing private and CD4 specificities.

The protocol used for the library was 5' RACE. Sequencing used a NextSeq 500. Unique molecular identifiers were attached to individual cDNA molecules in the TCR library protocol so that sequencing error and PCR bias could be corrected. Both TCR alpha and beta chains were sequenced, and tight co-correlation was observed between alpha and beta sequence abundances in each sample. As for how the authors treated the data: V gene, J gene and CDR3 annotation of TCR sequences was performed with Decombinator V4. TCRs were defined as expanded if a significant change between any two time points was detected under a Poisson model with p below 0.0001. TCR abundances were normalised to the total number of TCRs sequenced per sample and expressed as counts per million. A search of VDJdb, accessed on 1 November 2021, was run for TCRs annotated to CMV, EBV and SARS-CoV-2, with TCRs annotated for multiple antigens excluded. The public reads were reanalyzed by TCRdb: fastp trimming at Q25, MiXCR alignment, in-frame beta chains only. Merged by CDR3 protein, the rows form single entries marked with the most common genes and DNA. TCRdb, not the authors, supplied the V and J calls. The sample table lists approximately 48,000 distinct CDR3 sequences, about 9.3% of them with a count of one. The ten largest account for 14% to 15% of the sample.

Set within a cohort of healthcare workers in London, UK, this nested case-control study involved weekly PCR testing of nasopharyngeal swabs along with blood sampling. Healthcare workers were enrolled in the week of the UK lockdown, from 23 to 31 March 2020, and were followed every week for up to about 16 weeks. This receptor was identified in an adult who was a healthcare worker with PCR-confirmed SARS-CoV-2 infection or an uninfected control (not recorded which). The material sequenced was whole blood.

The CDR3 region has the sequence CASSMDYSGELFF. In nucleotides, the sequence is TGTGCCAGTAGTATGGACTATTCCGGGGAGCTGTTTTTT. Rearrangement joined TRBV19 to TRBJ2-2; TRBD2 might be the D gene, on 6 matching bases. According to the germline V gene (reference sequence), CDR1 reads LNHDA and CDR2 reads SQIVND. The junction shows trimming of 3 bases on V and 6 bases on J, plus 8 bases between the germline ends. Spanning cysteine to phenylalanine, the CDR3 consists of 13 amino acids. Just the 39-base CDR3 DNA is kept, in frame starting at base 1. The CDR3 plus the reference TRBV19 and TRBJ2-2 genes for the other parts give the full variable domain: DGGITQSPKYLFRKEGQNVTLSCEQNLNHDAMYWYRQDPGQGLRLIYYSQIVNDFQKGDIAEGYSVSREKKESFPLTVTSAQKNPTAFYLCASSMDYSGELFFGEGSRLTVL.